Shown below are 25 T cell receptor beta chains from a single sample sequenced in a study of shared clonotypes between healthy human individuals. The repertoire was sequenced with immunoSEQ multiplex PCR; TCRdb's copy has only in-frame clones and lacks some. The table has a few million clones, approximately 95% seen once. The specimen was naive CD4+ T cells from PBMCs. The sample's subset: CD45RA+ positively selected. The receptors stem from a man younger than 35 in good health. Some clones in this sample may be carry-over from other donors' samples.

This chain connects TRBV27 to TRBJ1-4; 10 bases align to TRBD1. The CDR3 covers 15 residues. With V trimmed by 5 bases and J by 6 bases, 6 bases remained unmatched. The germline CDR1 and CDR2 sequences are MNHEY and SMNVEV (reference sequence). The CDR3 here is CASSVGQGYHEKLFF. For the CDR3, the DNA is TGTGCCAGCAGTGTGGGACAGGGGTATCATGAAAAACTGTTTTTT.

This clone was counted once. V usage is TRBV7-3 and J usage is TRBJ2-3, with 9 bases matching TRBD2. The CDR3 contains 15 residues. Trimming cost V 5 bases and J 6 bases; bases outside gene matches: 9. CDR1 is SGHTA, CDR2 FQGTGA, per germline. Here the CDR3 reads CASSPSGTGPDTQYF. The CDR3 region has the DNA TGTGCCAGCAGCCCTAGCGGGACCGGGCCCGATACGCAGTATTTT.

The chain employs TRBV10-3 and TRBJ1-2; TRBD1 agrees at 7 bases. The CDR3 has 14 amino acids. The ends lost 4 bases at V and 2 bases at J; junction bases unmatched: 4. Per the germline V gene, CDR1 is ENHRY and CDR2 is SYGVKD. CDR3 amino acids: CAISVTDRNYGYTF. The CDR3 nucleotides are TGTGCCATCAGTGTCACGGACAGGAACTATGGCTACACCTTC.

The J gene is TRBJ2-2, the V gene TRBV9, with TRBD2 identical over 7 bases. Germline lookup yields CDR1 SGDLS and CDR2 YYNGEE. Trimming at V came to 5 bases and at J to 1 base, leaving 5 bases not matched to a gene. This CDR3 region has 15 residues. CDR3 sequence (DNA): TGTGCCAGCAGTGGGGAGCGGGAGAACACCGGGGAGCTGTTTTTT. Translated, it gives CASSGERENTGELFF.

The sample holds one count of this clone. CDR3 bases: TGTGCCAGTAGTTTGGGGACTAGCGGGTACCAAGAGACCCAGTACTTC. Translation: CASSLGTSGYQETQYF. The chain is built from TRBV19 and TRBJ2-5; 12 bases match TRBD2. CDR3 length equals 16 residues. V gave up 5 bases and J gave up 0 bases; unmatched junction bases: 4. CDR1 is LNHDA, CDR2 SQIVND, per germline (reference sequence).

The CDR3 DNA reads as TGTGCCAGCAGTTTAGCGGAGAGCACAGATACGCAGTATTTT. This codes for CASSLAESTDTQYF. This chain uses TRBV27 with TRBJ2-3; D unclear. Germline V gene data show CDR1 as MNHEY and CDR2 as SMNVEV (reference sequence). CDR3 size: 14 residues. Trimming took off 2 bases at V and 0 bases at J, with 6 bases between the two ends.

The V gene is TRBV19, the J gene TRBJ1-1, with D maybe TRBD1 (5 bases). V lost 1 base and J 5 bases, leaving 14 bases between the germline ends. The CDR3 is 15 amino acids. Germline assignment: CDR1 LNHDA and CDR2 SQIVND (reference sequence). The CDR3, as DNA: TGTGCCAGTAGTATAGGCCCAGGGCGATGGACTGAAGCTTTCTTT. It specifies CASSIGPGRWTEAFF.

The CDR3 DNA follows: TGTGCCAGCAGTTTTTTATTTGGGGAAGCCTACGAGCAGTACTTC. Residues: CASSFLFGEAYEQYF. The rearrangement links TRBV28 to TRBJ2-7; D unclear. V gave up 3 bases and J gave up 2 bases, with 14 bases separating them. CDR1 MDHEN and CDR2 SYDVKM come from the germline V gene. This CDR3 has 15 amino acids.

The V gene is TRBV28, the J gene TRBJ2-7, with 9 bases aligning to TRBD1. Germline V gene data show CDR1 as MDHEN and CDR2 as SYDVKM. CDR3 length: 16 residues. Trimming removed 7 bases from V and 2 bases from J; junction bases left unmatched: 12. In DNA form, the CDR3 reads TGTGCCAGCACGCGGGCCGGGGACAGGGTAGCCTACGAGCAGTACTTC. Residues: CASTRAGDRVAYEQYF.

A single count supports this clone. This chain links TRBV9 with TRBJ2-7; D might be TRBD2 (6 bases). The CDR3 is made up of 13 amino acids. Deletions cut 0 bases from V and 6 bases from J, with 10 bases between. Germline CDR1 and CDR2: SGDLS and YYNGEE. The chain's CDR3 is CASSVAKEGEQYF. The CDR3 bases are TGTGCCAGCAGCGTAGCTAAGGAGGGCGAGCAGTACTTC.

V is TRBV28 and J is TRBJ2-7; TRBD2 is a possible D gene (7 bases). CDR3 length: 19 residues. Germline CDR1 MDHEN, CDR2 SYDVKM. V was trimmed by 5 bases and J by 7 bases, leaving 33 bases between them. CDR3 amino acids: CASSPPGGPALGVEGEQYF. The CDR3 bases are TGTGCCAGCAGTCCACCCGGGGGGCCCGCGCTTGGAGTCGAGGGGGAGCAGTACTTC. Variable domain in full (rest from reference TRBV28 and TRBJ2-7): DVKVTQSSRYLVKRTGEKVFLECVQDMDHENMFWYRQDPGLGLRLIYFSYDVKMKEKGDIPEGYSVSREKKERFSLILESASTNQTSMYLCASSPPGGPALGVEGEQYFGPGTRLTVT.

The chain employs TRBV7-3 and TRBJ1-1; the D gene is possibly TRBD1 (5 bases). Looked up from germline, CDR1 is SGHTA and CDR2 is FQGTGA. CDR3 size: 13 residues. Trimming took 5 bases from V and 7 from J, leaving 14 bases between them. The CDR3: CASSQVVGLEAFF. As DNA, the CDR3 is TGTGCCAGCAGCCAGGTCGTGGGGCTTGAAGCTTTCTTT. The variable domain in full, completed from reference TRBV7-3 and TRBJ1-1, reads GAGVSQTPSNKVTEKGKYVELRCDPISGHTALYWYRQSLGQGPEFLIYFQGTGAADDSGLPNDRFFAVRPEGSVSTLKIQRTERGDSAVYLCASSQVVGLEAFFGQGTRLTVV.

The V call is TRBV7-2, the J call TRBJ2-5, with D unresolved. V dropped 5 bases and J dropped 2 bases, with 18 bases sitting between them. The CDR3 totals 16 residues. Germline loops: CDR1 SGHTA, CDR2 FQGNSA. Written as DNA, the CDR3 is TGTGCCAGCAGCGCTGGGTGGGTCGCGGCACAAGAGACCCAGTACTTC. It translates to CASSAGWVAAQETQYF.

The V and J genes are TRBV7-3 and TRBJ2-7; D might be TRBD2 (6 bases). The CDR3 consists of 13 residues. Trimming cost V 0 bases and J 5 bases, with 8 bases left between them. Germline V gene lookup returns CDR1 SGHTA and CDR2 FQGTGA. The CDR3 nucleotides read TGTGCCAGCAGCTTAACGCGGGGCCACGAGCAGTACTTC. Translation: CASSLTRGHEQYF.

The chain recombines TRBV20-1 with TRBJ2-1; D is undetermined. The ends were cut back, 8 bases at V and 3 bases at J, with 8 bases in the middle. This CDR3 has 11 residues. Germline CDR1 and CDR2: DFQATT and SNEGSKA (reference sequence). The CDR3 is CSTQYYNEQFF. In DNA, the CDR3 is TGCAGTACCCAGTACTACAATGAGCAGTTCTTC.

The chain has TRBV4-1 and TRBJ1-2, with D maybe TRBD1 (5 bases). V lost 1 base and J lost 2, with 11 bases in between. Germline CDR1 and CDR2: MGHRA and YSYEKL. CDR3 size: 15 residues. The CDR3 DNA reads TGCGCCAGCAGCCAAGGGGGCGGGGGAAACTATGGCTACACCTTC. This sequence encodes CASSQGGGGNYGYTF.

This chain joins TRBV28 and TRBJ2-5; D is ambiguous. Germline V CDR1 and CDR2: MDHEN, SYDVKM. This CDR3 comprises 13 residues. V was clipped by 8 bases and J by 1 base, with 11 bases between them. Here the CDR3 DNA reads TGTGCCAGCCTACATTGGGGCCAAGAGACCCAGTACTTC. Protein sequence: CASLHWGQETQYF.

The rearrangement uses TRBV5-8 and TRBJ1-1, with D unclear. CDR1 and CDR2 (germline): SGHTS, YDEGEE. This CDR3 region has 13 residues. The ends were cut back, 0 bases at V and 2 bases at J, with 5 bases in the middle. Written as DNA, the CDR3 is TGTGCCAGCAGCTTGGACATTAACACTGAAGCTTTCTTT. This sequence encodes CASSLDINTEAFF.

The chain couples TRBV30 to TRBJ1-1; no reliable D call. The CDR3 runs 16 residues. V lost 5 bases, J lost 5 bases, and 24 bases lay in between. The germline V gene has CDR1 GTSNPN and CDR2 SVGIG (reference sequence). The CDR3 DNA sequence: TGTGCCTGGCTTCCCCGTTGGGGTCCTTTCGGGACTGAAGCTTTCTTT. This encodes CAWLPRWGPFGTEAFF.

This CDR3 is CASSFYRGAYNEQFF. CDR3 coding DNA: TGTGCCAGCAGCTTTTACAGGGGCGCCTACAATGAGCAGTTCTTC. V usage is TRBV5-8 and J usage is TRBJ2-1; 7 bases line up with TRBD1. The germline V gene encodes CDR1 SGHTS and CDR2 YDEGEE. CDR3 size: 15 residues. V lost 2 bases and J lost 2; bases outside the gene matches: 4.

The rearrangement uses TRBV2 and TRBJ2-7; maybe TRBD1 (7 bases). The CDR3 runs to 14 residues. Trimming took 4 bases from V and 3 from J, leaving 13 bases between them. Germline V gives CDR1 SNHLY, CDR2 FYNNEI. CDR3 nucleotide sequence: TGTGCCAGCAGTGGGCAGGGGGGACACTACGAGCAGTACTTC. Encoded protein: CASSGQGGHYEQYF.

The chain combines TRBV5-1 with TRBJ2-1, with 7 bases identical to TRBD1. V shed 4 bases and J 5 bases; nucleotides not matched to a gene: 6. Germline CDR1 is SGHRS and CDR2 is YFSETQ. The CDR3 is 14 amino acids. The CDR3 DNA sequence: TGCGCCAGCAGCAAAGGGACAGAAAACAATGAGCAGTTCTTC. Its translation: CASSKGTENNEQFF.

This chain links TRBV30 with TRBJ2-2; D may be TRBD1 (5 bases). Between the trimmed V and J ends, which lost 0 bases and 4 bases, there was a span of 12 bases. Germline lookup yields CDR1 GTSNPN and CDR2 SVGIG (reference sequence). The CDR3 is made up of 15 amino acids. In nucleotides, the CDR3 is TGTGCCTGGAGTGTTAAGGGGAAAAGCACCGGGGAGCTGTTTTTT. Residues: CAWSVKGKSTGELFF.

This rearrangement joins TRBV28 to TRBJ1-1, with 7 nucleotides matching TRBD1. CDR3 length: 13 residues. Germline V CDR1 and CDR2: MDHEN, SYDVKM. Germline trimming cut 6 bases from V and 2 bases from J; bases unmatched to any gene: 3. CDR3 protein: CASRGDRNTEAFF. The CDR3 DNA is TGTGCCAGCAGAGGGGACAGAAACACTGAAGCTTTCTTT.

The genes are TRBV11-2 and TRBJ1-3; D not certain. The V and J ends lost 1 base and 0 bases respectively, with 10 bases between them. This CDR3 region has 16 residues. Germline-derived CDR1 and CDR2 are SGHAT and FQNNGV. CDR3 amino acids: CASSLGGPRSGNTIYF. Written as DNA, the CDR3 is TGTGCCAGCAGCTTAGGCGGACCACGCTCTGGAAACACCATATATTTT. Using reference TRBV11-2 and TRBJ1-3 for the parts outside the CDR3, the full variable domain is EAGVAQSPRYKIIEKRQSVAFWCNPISGHATLYWYQQILGQGPKLLIQFQNNGVVDDSQLPKDRFSAERLKGVDSTLKIQPAKLEDSAVYLCASSLGGPRSGNTIYFGEGSWLTVV.